These T cell receptor beta chains were read from a single sample in a study of T-cell reconstitution after alpha-beta-depleted transplantation in children. One entry per CDR3 protein, called by TCRdb with MiXCR from the PCR reads. The data show roughly 500,000 distinct CDR3 sequences, approximately 32% seen once. Sequencing was performed on PBMCs from the stem cell graft donor, taken from the stem cell graft. The receptors were gathered from a human donor who donated a stem cell graft to a child with aplastic anemia. The CDR3 runs from the conserved cysteine through the conserved F or W. Each record gives: J gene, clone size, D gene, V gene, CDR3 protein, CDR3 DNA. A D gene is named only where the DNA matches it firmly. A clone size is listed for some rows: how often the clone was seen (once, few, many), or a class if it is expanded.

TRBJ2-1 | NA | NA | TRBV7-9 | CASSLGWLGDLYNEQFF | TGTGCCAGCAGCTTAGGGTGGTTAGGGGACTTGTACAATGAGCAGTTCTTC
TRBJ1-1 | NA | NA | TRBV29-1 | CSVGGHWNTEAFF | TGCAGCGTGGGGGGACATTGGAACACTGAAGCTTTCTTT
TRBJ2-1 | NA | TRBD2 | TRBV14 | CASSPRTYGLAGGAYNEQFF | TGTGCCAGCAGCCCTCGCACGTATGGACTAGCGGGAGGTGCCTACAATGAGCAGTTCTTC
TRBJ2-1 | few | TRBD2 | TRBV28 | CASSSSGRMQFF | TGTGCCAGCAGTTCAAGCGGGAGGATGCAGTTCTTC
TRBJ2-7 | NA | TRBD2 | TRBV7-2 | CASSLAGGSPGGQYF | TGTGCCAGCAGCTTAGCCGGGGGGTCCCCAGGAGGGCAGTACTTC
TRBJ1-1 | NA | NA | TRBV7-9 | CASSSKQGLGTEAFF | TGTGCCAGCAGCTCAAAACAGGGACTGGGCACTGAAGCTTTCTTT
TRBJ2-1 | NA | NA | TRBV6-2/TRBV6-3 | CASSYRGGNYNEQFF | TGTGCCAGCAGTTACAGGGGCGGGAACTACAATGAGCAGTTCTTC
TRBJ1-5 | NA | NA | TRBV18 | CASSPQGYQPQHF | TGTGCCAGCTCACCACAGGGATATCAGCCCCAGCATTTT
TRBJ2-5 | NA | NA | TRBV7-2 | CASSLGAGSSGETQYF | TGTGCCAGCAGCTTAGGCGCAGGCTCGAGTGGGGAGACCCAGTACTTC
TRBJ1-3 | NA | NA | TRBV7-2 | CASSLVSTYSSGNTIYF | TGTGCCAGCAGCTTAGTTTCGACTTACTCCTCTGGAAACACCATATATTTT
TRBJ2-3 | NA | NA | TRBV20-1 | CRPGSTDTQYF | TGCAGGCCGGGGAGCACAGATACGCAGTATTTT
TRBJ2-7 | few | TRBD1 | TRBV20-1 | CSARDGGQKEQYF | TGCAGTGCTAGGGATGGGGGACAGAAAGAGCAGTACTTC
TRBJ1-2 | few | NA | TRBV5-4 | CASSLEAANYGYTF | TGTGCCAGCAGCTTGGAGGCAGCTAACTATGGCTACACCTTC
TRBJ2-7 | NA | TRBD1 | TRBV5-1 | CASSFPEPGQGYPKYF | TGCGCCAGCAGCTTTCCAGAACCGGGACAGGGCTATCCCAAGTACTTC
TRBJ1-5 | NA | NA | TRBV18 | CASSSNQIRDSNQPQHF | TGTGCCAGCTCATCGAACCAAATCCGGGACAGCAATCAGCCCCAGCATTTT
TRBJ2-1 | few | NA | TRBV27 | CASSFRQALNNEQFF | TGTGCCAGCAGTTTCAGACAGGCACTAAACAATGAGCAGTTCTTC
TRBJ2-3 | NA | TRBD2 | TRBV28 | CASRSTSGGRKDTQYF | TGTGCCAGCAGATCCACTAGCGGGGGAAGGAAAGATACGCAGTATTTT
TRBJ2-1 | NA | TRBD2 | TRBV12-3/TRBV12-4 | CASSATSGAYNEQFF | TGTGCCAGCAGCGCCACTAGCGGGGCATACAATGAGCAGTTCTTC